This T cell receptor (beta chain) was profiled in a study of molecular identifiers for immune sequencing clone quantification. This CDR3 region has 10 residues. V dropped 5 bases and J dropped 4 bases, with 4 bases sitting between them. Germline-derived CDR1 and CDR2 are SQVTM and ANQGSEA. TCRdb re-derived calls from the PCR reads in MiXCR, one entry per CDR3 protein. The sample holds 40,000 or so distinct CDR3 sequences, 15% to 20% seen once. This clonotype was picked up many times. This chain joins TRBV29-1 and TRBJ2-3; D remains unclear. The TCR was taken from a human donor in good health. Some libraries in this study had Jurkat cell RNA spiked in. Sequencing was performed on naive CD8+ T cells from blood, with Jurkat cell RNA spiked in. Subset: FACS-sorted CD8+CD4-CCR7+CD45RA+ naive T cells. The CDR3 coding sequence is TGCAGCGTTCGAGCAGATACGCAGTATTTT. It yields the protein CSVRADTQYF.